This T cell receptor beta chain is drawn from a study of response to subunit inactivated influenza vaccine. With regard to this clonotype: The antigen remains undetermined.

From the RT-PCR reads, TCRdb called clonotypes with MiXCR, one entry per CDR3 protein. The sample shows 450,000 to 600,000 distinct CDR3 sequences, 15% to 20% of them seen only once. The study's findings and limits: With each seasonal influenza vaccination, the authors suggested, few new T cells are recruited.

The V end lost 2 bases, the J end lost 0 bases, and 10 bases lay between the germline ends. This CDR3 contains 15 residues. Looked up from germline, CDR1 is LGHNA and CDR2 is YSLEER. The chain has TRBV4-3 and TRBJ1-1; D unclear. This TCR was sampled from a man aged 50-75 years who received an inactivated influenza vaccine. The sample consisted of CD4+ T cells sorted from PBMCs, taken less than 30 months after vaccination. The CDR3 region is CASSQSYKLNTEAFF. In nucleotides, the CDR3 is TGCGCCAGCAGCCAATCTTACAAGTTGAACACTGAAGCTTTCTTT.